Given below is one TCR beta chain in context. Its target is unknown. The sample comes from a study of cytomegalovirus exposure and HLA in healthy donors. Study-wide background: The roughly 100 million unique TCR beta sequences, from around 200 million T cells, were found by an earlier analysis. Of all 380 or so donors who were genotyped, 70% to 85% belonged to the Caucasian-associated ancestry cluster.

V dropped 4 bases and J dropped 1; count of bases not matched to a gene: 5. From germline, CDR1 is SGHRS and CDR2 YFSETQ. The CDR3 has 15 amino acids. General study findings and limits: Among TCR beta chains of equal frequency, HLA-associated ones were more clonally expanded in a later analysis. Later work found that TCR association rates differed between HLA loci; DRB1 had the most and HLA-C the fewest.

PCR used 60 Vbeta primers and 13 Jbeta primers. Measured with immunoSEQ multiplex PCR; TCRdb has only the in-frame clones, and not every one. The repertoire holds some 120,000 clones, with around 77% as singletons. The chain recombines TRBV5-1 with TRBJ1-1; 9 positions agree with TRBD1. This receptor was obtained from a woman in her thirties or forties in good health and CMV-seropositive. Sequenced: PBMCs. The DNA for the CDR3 is TGCGCCAGCAGCCCGGGGACAGGGAAGAACACTGAAGCTTTCTTT. It encodes CASSPGTGKNTEAFF.